The entry below describes one T cell receptor beta chain. The data were taken from a study of shared clonotypes between healthy human individuals. At the level of the study: Each donor's CD8 memory used one plate, CD8 naive two, each CD4 subset three.

Every immunoSEQ plate was one replicate of a subset's evenly spread DNA. Using 200 ng DNA, 25,000 to 35,000 T cell genomes, the sorted-subset replicate PCRs were run. The repertoire was sequenced with immunoSEQ multiplex PCR; TCRdb's copy has only in-frame clones and lacks some. The repertoire includes roughly 590,000 clones, nearly 97% of them detected once, and 0.1% to 0.11% sits in the top ten. Positively selected for CCR7, the CD45RO-negative cells used as naive CD8 cells excluded terminally differentiated effector memory CD45RA+ cells. Healthy adults negative for HIV, lacking recent acute infections or vaccinations, served as donors. The receptor was isolated from a woman aged 30 to 39 in good health. The sequencing sample was made of naive CD8+ T cells sorted from blood.

The CDR3, as DNA: TGCGCCAGCAGCCCATCCGGGATCCGGACCGGCTACACCTTC. It is translated as CASSPSGIRTGYTF. The chain recombines TRBV4-1 with TRBJ1-2; D not resolved. Germline values: CDR1 MGHRA, CDR2 YSYEKL. The CDR3 runs to 14 residues. V lost 4 bases and J 8 bases, leaving 17 bases between the germline ends.